These T cell receptor beta chains were read from a single sample in a study of vaccination and CD4 T cells after COVID-19. These receptors are not linked to any known antigen. A single record per CDR3 protein comes from TCRdb applying MiXCR to the PCR reads. This table holds approximately 6,500 distinct CDR3 sequences, around 56% found once. Sequenced: CD4+ T cells from blood, cultured in vitro. These receptors originate from a human donor who had recovered from COVID-19. Both conserved end residues are part of each CDR3. Fields, in order: clone size, J gene, D gene, V gene, CDR3 DNA, CDR3 protein. A D gene is named only where the DNA matches it firmly. Clone size is not always given. Where it is, it says once, few, many or a class for expanded clones.

>-|TRBJ2-1|TRBD2|TRBV20-1
TGCAGTGCAGCCGGGAGGAGGAGGAACAATGAGCAGTTCTTC
CSAAGRRRNNEQFF
>few|TRBJ1-5|-|TRBV28
TGTGCCACCACGTTTCCAGCTAGCAATCAGCCCCAGCATTTT
CATTFPASNQPQHF
>-|TRBJ2-7|TRBD1|TRBV2
TGTGCCAGCACGGCCCGGGACAGGGGGTCCTACGAGCAGTACTTC
CASTARDRGSYEQYF
>-|TRBJ1-1|-|TRBV19
TGTGCCAGTAGTATAGACGGGGAGCTCACTGAAGCTTTCTTT
CASSIDGELTEAFF
>once|TRBJ2-7|TRBD1|TRBV7-9
TGTGCCAGCAGCCCCGACAGGGGGTACGAGCAGTACTTC
CASSPDRGYEQYF
>large|TRBJ2-7|-|TRBV6-1
TGTGCCAGCAGAGGGGGCTACGAGCAGTACTTC
CASRGGYEQYF
>-|TRBJ2-1|-|TRBV10-1
TGCGCCGGTCTAAGGCGGCAGCTACTCAATATCTCCTACAATGAGCAGTTCTTC
CAGLRRQLLNISYNEQFF
>-|TRBJ2-7|-|TRBV7-3
TGTGCCAGCAGTCGCGGGGGAGGGGACAACGAGCAGTACTTC
CASSRGGGDNEQYF
>-|TRBJ1-2|-|TRBV9
TGTGCCAGCCGGTGGGGGTCCAAAGCGGGTAGCGGCTACACCTTC
CASRWGSKAGSGYTF
>-|TRBJ2-2|TRBD2|TRBV6-1
TGTGCCAGCACTCCTATGACTAGCGGGGGGGCAAACGGGGAGCTGTTTTTT
CASTPMTSGGANGELFF
>-|TRBJ1-5|-|TRBV27
TGTGCCAGCAGTTTACGCATCAATCAGCCCCAGCATTTT
CASSLRINQPQHF
>-|TRBJ1-1|TRBD1|TRBV20-1
TGCAGTGCTAGAGATGACAGGGAGCTCTTCTTT
CSARDDRELFF
>few|TRBJ1-6|-|TRBV6-2/TRBV6-3
TGTGCCAGCAGTTACCTGCAGTCTCTCTATAATTCACCCCTCCACTTT
CASSYLQSLYNSPLHF
>few|TRBJ1-1|TRBD1|TRBV6-1
TGTGCCATTCGGACAGGGGGAATTCCTGAAGCTTTCTTT
CAIRTGGIPEAFF
>-|TRBJ1-1|-|TRBV18
TGTGCCAGCTCACCATCGGCGAACACTGAAGCTTTCTTT
CASSPSANTEAFF
>once|TRBJ2-1|-|TRBV5-4
TGTGCCAGCAGCTTCGTCGGCGGACCCTCCTACAATGAGCAGTTCTTC
CASSFVGGPSYNEQFF
>-|TRBJ1-3|-|TRBV7-9
TGTGCCAGCAGCTCGCGGGGGAGTGGAAACACCATATATTTT
CASSSRGSGNTIYF
>few|TRBJ1-1|-|TRBV20-1
TGCAGTGCTAGAAGGGCAGGGAAAACTGAAGCTTTCTTT
CSARRAGKTEAFF
>-|TRBJ1-2|TRBD1|TRBV12-3/TRBV12-4
TGTGCCAGCAGTTTAGGGCAGGGGGCGCTTCTGGACTATGGCTACACCTTC
CASSLGQGALLDYGYTF
>-|TRBJ1-3|TRBD1|TRBV6-1
TGTGCCAGCAGTGGTACAGGGGCCTCCTCTGGAAACACCATATATTTT
CASSGTGASSGNTIYF
>few|TRBJ1-1|-|TRBV2
TGTGCCAGCAGCGCGGACGGGGCGATGGGCACTGAAGCTTTCTTT
CASSADGAMGTEAFF
>-|TRBJ1-5|-|TRBV5-1
TGCGCCAGCAGCTTGGGCCCTGGGGGGAATCAGCCCCAGCATTTT
CASSLGPGGNQPQHF
>-|TRBJ2-7|TRBD1|TRBV20-1
TGCAGTGCCCACGACAGGGGCTACGAGCAGTACTTC
CSAHDRGYEQYF
>-|TRBJ2-2|-|TRBV6-5
TGTGCCAGCAGTTACTCGATCTATTACGGGGAGCTGTTTTTT
CASSYSIYYGELFF
>-|TRBJ1-1|-|TRBV6-2/TRBV6-3
TGTGCCAGCGGAAGGAACACTGAAGCTTTCTTT
CASGRNTEAFF
>few|TRBJ2-2|-|TRBV6-1
TGTGCCAGCATTATCAGGGGAAACACCGGGGAGCTGTTTTTT
CASIIRGNTGELFF
>-|TRBJ2-1|TRBD1|TRBV19
TGTGCCAGTAGTAACCGGGACAGAGTCGATGAGCAGTTCTTC
CASSNRDRVDEQFF
>-|TRBJ1-1|-|TRBV7-3
TGTGCCAGCAGCTTAAGGGGAGGGATGAACACTGAAGCTTTCTTT
CASSLRGGMNTEAFF
>-|TRBJ1-2|TRBD1|TRBV6-1
TGTGCCAGCAGGGCCCCGGACAGGATTTACTATGGCTACACCTTC
CASRAPDRIYYGYTF
>once|TRBJ1-5|TRBD1|TRBV19
TGTGCCAGTACCCCAGTCGGGACAGGGGGGGATCAGCCCCAGCATTTT
CASTPVGTGGDQPQHF
>-|TRBJ1-2|TRBD1|TRBV11-3
TGTGCCAGCAGCCGTCCCGGGACAGGGGCGGACTATGGCTACACCTTC
CASSRPGTGADYGYTF
>once|TRBJ1-2|TRBD1|TRBV12-3/TRBV12-4
TGTGCCAGCAGTTCAAACAGGGGCAGTGGAACTAACTATGGCTACACCTTC
CASSSNRGSGTNYGYTF
>-|TRBJ2-2|TRBD2|TRBV7-2
TGTGCCAGCAGCCGACTAGCGGGGAGTGGCGCCGGGGAGCTGTTTTTT
CASSRLAGSGAGELFF